Below, 23 T cell receptor beta chains from the same sample are listed, as sequenced in a study of vaccination and CD4 T cells after COVID-19. What these receptors recognize is not known. CD4+ T cells that had been cultured provided DNA sequenced with the Oncomine TCR Beta short-read assay. In TCRdb, the PCR reads were re-called with MiXCR into one record per CDR3 protein. The table shows around 19,000 distinct CDR3 sequences, with roughly 54% occurring only once. Indicated treatment: approximately nine-day PBMC culture with coronavirus spike peptide pools or control peptides (ViraFEST assay). Sequenced material: CD4+ T cells from blood, cultured in vitro. These receptor sequences come from a human donor who had recovered from COVID-19.

This clonotype was found a few times. V gene TRBV27 combines with J gene TRBJ1-2; 7 bases map to TRBD1. Trimming removed 1 base from V and 2 bases from J; junction bases left unmatched: 10. Germline V CDR1 and CDR2: MNHEY, SMNVEV (reference sequence). The CDR3 spans 17 residues. The CDR3 spells CASSLYSTGAQNYGYTF. The CDR3 region has the DNA TGTGCCAGCAGTTTATATTCAACAGGGGCCCAGAACTATGGCTACACCTTC.

This clonotype was seen a few times. V is TRBV27 and J is TRBJ2-3; 8 positions match TRBD2. The CDR3 runs to 17 residues. Germline CDR1 and CDR2: MNHEY and SMNVEV (reference sequence). Losses at the gene ends were 4 bases for V and 3 bases for J; bases not matched to a gene: 12. The CDR3 bases are TGTGCCAGCAGTTACTCCATCAGCGGGAGTCGAACAGATACGCAGTATTTT. Translating it yields CASSYSISGSRTDTQYF.

The chain employs TRBV7-2 and TRBJ2-7, with D tentatively TRBD1 (5 bases). The CDR3 covers 14 residues. Germline V gene lookup returns CDR1 SGHTA and CDR2 FQGNSA. Deletions cut 6 bases from V and 2 bases from J, with 14 bases between. The CDR3 spells CASRALTGTYEQYF. The CDR3 coding sequence is TGTGCCAGCAGGGCCCTTACAGGAACCTACGAGCAGTACTTC. Together with reference TRBV7-2 and TRBJ2-7, the CDR3 gives the full variable domain: GAGVSQSPSNKVTEKGKDVELRCDPISGHTALYWYRQSLGQGLEFLIYFQGNSAPDKSGLPSDRFSAERTGGSVSTLTIQRTQQEDSAVYLCASRALTGTYEQYFGPGTRLTVT.

The rearrangement joins TRBV20-1 to TRBJ2-7; D unresolved. The CDR3 is 14 amino acids. Germline loops: CDR1 DFQATT, CDR2 SNEGSKA (reference sequence). V was cut by 0 bases and J by 2 bases, with 11 bases left in between. The CDR3 loop is CSARDNPLPYEQYF. The DNA for the CDR3 is TGCAGTGCTAGAGATAATCCTCTTCCCTACGAGCAGTACTTC.

The V and J genes are TRBV27 and TRBJ1-1, with a weak D call TRBD1 (5 bases). The V gene lost 3 bases and the J gene lost 11 bases, with 16 bases spanning the gap. The CDR3 runs to 13 residues. The germline V gene encodes CDR1 MNHEY and CDR2 SMNVEV (reference sequence). The CDR3 here is CASSFLGESRAFF. CDR3 sequence (DNA): TGTGCCAGCAGTTTTCTAGGGGAGAGTAGGGCTTTCTTT.

The gene calls are TRBV19 and TRBJ1-5, with D perhaps matching TRBD1 (5 bases). The CDR3 length is 16 residues. Germline V CDR1 and CDR2: LNHDA, SQIVND (reference sequence). Deletions cut 7 bases from V and 6 bases from J, with 22 bases between. CDR3 in DNA: TGTGCCAGTACCGCTTGGCAGGGAGGAGGGCGTCAGCCCCAGCATTTT. Translating gives CASTAWQGGGRQPQHF.

A note on this clonotype: The junction departs from the called germline gene at one end, perhaps through a read error. V usage is TRBV7-9 and J usage is TRBJ1-2; TRBD1 matches at 8 bases. CDR3 length equals 13 residues. Germline V gene lookup returns CDR1 SEHNR and CDR2 FQNEAQ (reference sequence). CDR3 sequence: CASSYRGGGGCTF. As DNA, the CDR3 is TGTGCCAGCAGCTACAGGGGGGGAGGAGGCTGCACCTTC.

This clonotype was recorded only once. The genes are TRBV2 and TRBJ1-5; possibly TRBD1 for D (6 bases). This CDR3 comprises 16 residues. Germline loops: CDR1 SNHLY, CDR2 FYNNEI. The germline V and J ends were trimmed by 6 bases and 0 bases, with 15 bases remaining between them. CDR3 DNA: TGTGCCAGCAGGGATCTTACAGGGTATAGCAATCAGCCCCAGCATTTT. Protein: CASRDLTGYSNQPQHF.

This clonotype has just a few counts. J is TRBJ2-7 and V is TRBV7-9, with D unresolved. The CDR3 totals 13 residues. CDR1 SEHNR and CDR2 FQNEAQ come from the germline V gene (reference sequence). V was clipped by 4 bases and J by 0 bases, with 7 bases between them. The CDR3 DNA follows: TGTGCCAGCAGCTATTTAGGCTCCTACGAGCAGTACTTC. This codes for CASSYLGSYEQYF.

The CDR3 DNA reads TGTGCCAGCGTGGTGTCTGGGCCTCAAGCTCTCGGTTCACCCCTCCACTTT. Protein: CASVVSGPQALGSPLHF. V usage is TRBV28 and J usage is TRBJ1-6; D unresolved. The CDR3 length is 17 residues. The V and J ends lost 8 bases and 9 bases respectively, with 26 bases between them. CDR1 MDHEN and CDR2 SYDVKM come from the germline V gene.

The chain couples TRBV20-1 to TRBJ2-2; 8 bases are a match to TRBD1. The CDR3 is made up of 16 amino acids. J was trimmed by 2 bases and V by 4 bases; bases with no gene match: 9. Looked up from germline, CDR1 is DFQATT and CDR2 is SNEGSKA (reference sequence). The DNA of the CDR3 is TGCAGTGCTACCCTCCGGGACAGGTCTAACACCGGGGAGCTGTTTTTT. It specifies CSATLRDRSNTGELFF.

The gene calls are TRBV7-3 and TRBJ2-5; D is undetermined. The CDR3 sequence is 13 residues long. Germline V gene data show CDR1 as SGHTA and CDR2 as FQGTGA. Between the trimmed V and J ends, which lost 8 bases and 1 base, there was a span of 11 bases. The CDR3 DNA sequence: TGTGCCAGCTCGCGGAGCGCCCAAGAGACCCAGTACTTC. Protein: CASSRSAQETQYF.

V usage is TRBV28 and J usage is TRBJ1-2; possibly TRBD1 for D (5 bases). The germline V gene has CDR1 MDHEN and CDR2 SYDVKM. There are 12 residues in the CDR3. V shed 3 bases and J shed 5 bases, with 7 bases lying between them. CDR3 DNA: TGTGCCAGCAGTTTTTCAGGGTATGGCTACACCTTC. This sequence encodes CASSFSGYGYTF.

This clonotype occurred once. V is TRBV5-1 and J is TRBJ2-2, with a weak D call TRBD2 (6 bases). This CDR3 is 14 amino acids long. Trimming cost V 0 bases and J 7 bases, with 10 bases left between them. CDR1 is SGHRS and CDR2 is YFSETQ in the germline V gene. For the CDR3, the DNA is TGCGCCAGCAGCTTGGTCGGGGAGGACGGGGAGCTGTTTTTT. This encodes CASSLVGEDGELFF.

This clonotype turned up a few times. The chain joins TRBV20-1 to TRBJ2-3; D is unclear. This CDR3 spans 11 amino acids. V was trimmed by 5 bases and J by 2 bases, leaving 5 bases between them. The germline V gene has CDR1 DFQATT and CDR2 SNEGSKA (reference sequence). In DNA, the CDR3 is TGCAGTGCTCCCGACACAGATACGCAGTATTTT. Protein: CSAPDTDTQYF.

V is TRBV15 and J is TRBJ1-3; D possibly corresponds to TRBD1 (6 bases). CDR1 is LNHNV and CDR2 is YYDKDF in the germline V gene (reference sequence). The CDR3 is 16 residues long. Trimming shortened V by 0 bases and J by 0 bases, and 9 bases separated the two germline ends. In DNA, the CDR3 is TGTGCCACCAGCAGAGACGGGGGGGCCTCTGGAAACACCATATATTTT. Residues: CATSRDGGASGNTIYF. Full variable domain (outside the CDR3, taken from reference TRBV15 and TRBJ1-3): DAMVIQNPRYQVTQFGKPVTLSCSQTLNHNVMYWYQQKSSQAPKLLFHYYDKDFNNEADTPDNFQSRRPNTSFCFLDIRSPGLGDTAMYLCATSRDGGASGNTIYFGEGSWLTVV.

The V call is TRBV14, the J call TRBJ2-5; 12 bases line up with TRBD2. This CDR3 comprises 15 residues. From germline, CDR1 is SGHDN and CDR2 FVKESK. The V gene end was trimmed by 1 base and the J gene end by 7 bases; junction bases not matched to a gene: 4. The DNA for the CDR3 is TGTGCCAGCAGCCAAGGACTAGCGGGAGCCTTGACCCAGTACTTC. As protein: CASSQGLAGALTQYF.

CDR3 coding DNA: TGTGCCAGCAGCCCGTCAGACAGGGCAAACACTGAAGCTTTCTTT. Translation: CASSPSDRANTEAFF. The chain employs TRBV27 and TRBJ1-1; 7 positions match TRBD1. The germline CDR1 and CDR2 sequences are MNHEY and SMNVEV (reference sequence). V lost 6 bases to trimming and J lost 2 bases; unmatched junction nucleotides: 9. This CDR3 has 15 amino acids.

The CDR3 loop is CATKTEADTQYF. The CDR3 DNA reads TGTGCCACCAAAACTGAAGCAGATACGCAGTATTTT. V gene TRBV24-1 combines with J gene TRBJ2-3; D uncertain. V dropped 8 bases and J dropped 4 bases, with 9 bases sitting between them. CDR1 and CDR2 from the germline V gene are KGHDR and SFDVKD. The length of the CDR3 is 12 residues.

The chain employs TRBV20-1 and TRBJ1-1; D remains unclear. Germline values: CDR1 DFQATT, CDR2 SNEGSKA (reference sequence). CDR3 length: 10 amino acids. V dropped 6 bases and J dropped 2 bases, with 4 bases sitting between them. The CDR3 region is CSARNTEAFF. CDR3 DNA sequence: TGCAGTGCCCGTAACACTGAAGCTTTCTTT.

This clonotype has just a few counts. The rearrangement uses TRBV6-1 and TRBJ1-2; D not resolved. Germline values: CDR1 MNHNS, CDR2 SASEGT. The V end was cut by 6 bases, the J end by 0 bases, with 5 bases between. The CDR3 loop spans 12 amino acids. The DNA of the CDR3 is TGTGCCAGCAGCCAGTCTAACTATGGCTACACCTTC. Its translation is CASSQSNYGYTF.

This clonotype was seen only a few times. This chain uses TRBV20-1 with TRBJ1-6; D might be TRBD1 (5 bases). The CDR3 extends over 15 amino acids. Per germline, CDR1 DFQATT and CDR2 SNEGSKA (reference sequence). The V gene lost 1 base and the J gene lost 7 bases, with 14 bases spanning the gap. The CDR3 spells CSARVSQGINSPLHF. The CDR3 nucleotides are TGCAGTGCTAGAGTCTCCCAGGGCATCAATTCACCCCTCCACTTT.

The CDR3 nucleotides are TGTGCCATCAGTGACCAGACTAGCGGGAGGGCCTACGAGCAGTACTTC. Protein product: CAISDQTSGRAYEQYF. This chain joins TRBV10-3 and TRBJ2-7; 14 nucleotides match TRBD2. Trimming removed 3 bases from V and 2 bases from J; junction bases left unmatched: 3. The CDR3 consists of 16 residues. The germline V gene encodes CDR1 ENHRY and CDR2 SYGVKD.